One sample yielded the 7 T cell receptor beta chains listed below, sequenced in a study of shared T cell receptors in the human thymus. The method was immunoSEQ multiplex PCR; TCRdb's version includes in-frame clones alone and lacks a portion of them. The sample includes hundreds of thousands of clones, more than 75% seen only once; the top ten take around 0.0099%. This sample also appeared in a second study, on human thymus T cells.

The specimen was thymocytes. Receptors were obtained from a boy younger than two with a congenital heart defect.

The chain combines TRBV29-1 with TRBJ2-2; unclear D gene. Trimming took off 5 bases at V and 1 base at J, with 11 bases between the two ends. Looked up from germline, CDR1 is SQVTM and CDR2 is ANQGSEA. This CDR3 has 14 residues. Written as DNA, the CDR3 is TGCAGCGTTCAATGGGCAGAGAACACCGGGGAGCTGTTTTTT. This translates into CSVQWAENTGELFF.

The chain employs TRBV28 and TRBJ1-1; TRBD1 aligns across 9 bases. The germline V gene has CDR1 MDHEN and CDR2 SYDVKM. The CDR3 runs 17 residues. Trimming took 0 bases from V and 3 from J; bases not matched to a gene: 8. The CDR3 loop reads CASSLCEPGQGHTEAFF. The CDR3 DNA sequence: TGTGCCAGCAGTTTATGTGAACCGGGACAGGGTCACACTGAAGCTTTCTTT.

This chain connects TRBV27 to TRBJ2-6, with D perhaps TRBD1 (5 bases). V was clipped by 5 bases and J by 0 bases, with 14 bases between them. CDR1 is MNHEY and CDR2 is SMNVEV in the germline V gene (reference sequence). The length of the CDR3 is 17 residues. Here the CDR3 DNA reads TGTGCCAGCAGTGAGACCCCAGGGCGCTCTGGGGCCAACGTCCTGACTTTC. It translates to CASSETPGRSGANVLTF.

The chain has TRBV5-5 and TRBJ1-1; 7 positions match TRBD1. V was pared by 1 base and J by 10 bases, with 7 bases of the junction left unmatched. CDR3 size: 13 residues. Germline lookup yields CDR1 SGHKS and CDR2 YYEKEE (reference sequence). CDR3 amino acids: CASSLTGDRGAFF. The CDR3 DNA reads TGTGCCAGCAGCTTGACAGGGGACCGCGGAGCTTTCTTT.

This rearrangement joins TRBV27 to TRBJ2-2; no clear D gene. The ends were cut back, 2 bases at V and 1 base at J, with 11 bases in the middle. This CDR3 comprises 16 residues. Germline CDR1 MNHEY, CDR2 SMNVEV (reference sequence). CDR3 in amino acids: CASSLKTPRNTGELFF. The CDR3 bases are TGTGCCAGCAGTTTAAAGACACCCCGGAACACCGGGGAGCTGTTTTTT.

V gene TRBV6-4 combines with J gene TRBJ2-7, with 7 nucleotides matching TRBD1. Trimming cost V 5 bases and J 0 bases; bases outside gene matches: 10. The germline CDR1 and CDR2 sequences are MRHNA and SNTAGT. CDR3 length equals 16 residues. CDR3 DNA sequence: TGTGCCAGCAGTCCAGTAGGGGACAGTAGCTCCTACGAGCAGTACTTC. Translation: CASSPVGDSSSYEQYF.

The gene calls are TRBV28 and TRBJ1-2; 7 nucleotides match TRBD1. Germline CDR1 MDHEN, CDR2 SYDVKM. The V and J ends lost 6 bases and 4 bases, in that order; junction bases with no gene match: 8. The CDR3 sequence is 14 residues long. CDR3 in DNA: TGTGCCAGCAGCATAACCGGGACAGTCTATGGCTACACCTTC. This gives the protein CASSITGTVYGYTF.